This T cell receptor beta chain stems from a study of CD8+ T cells in alopecia areata. Germline V gene lookup returns CDR1 SGHTA and CDR2 FQGNSA. Trimming left V 5 bases short and J 3 bases short, with 17 bases between. CDR3 length equals 15 residues. Once RNA had been extracted, it was reverse transcribed into cDNA to act as the sequencing template. Data came from immunoSEQ multiplex PCR; TCRdb stores just in-frame clones and leaves some out. The table shows roughly 200,000 clones, with roughly 60% occurring only once. The chain carries TRBV7-2 and TRBJ2-7; D is perhaps TRBD1 or TRBD2 (6 bases each). The source material was CD4+ T cells sorted from blood, sampled at week 0. The receptor was derived from a human donor with alopecia areata. The CDR3 loop is CASSQGGRGLYEQYF. DNA of the CDR3: TGTGCCAGCAGCCAAGGGGGGCGGGGACTCTACGAGCAGTACTTC.